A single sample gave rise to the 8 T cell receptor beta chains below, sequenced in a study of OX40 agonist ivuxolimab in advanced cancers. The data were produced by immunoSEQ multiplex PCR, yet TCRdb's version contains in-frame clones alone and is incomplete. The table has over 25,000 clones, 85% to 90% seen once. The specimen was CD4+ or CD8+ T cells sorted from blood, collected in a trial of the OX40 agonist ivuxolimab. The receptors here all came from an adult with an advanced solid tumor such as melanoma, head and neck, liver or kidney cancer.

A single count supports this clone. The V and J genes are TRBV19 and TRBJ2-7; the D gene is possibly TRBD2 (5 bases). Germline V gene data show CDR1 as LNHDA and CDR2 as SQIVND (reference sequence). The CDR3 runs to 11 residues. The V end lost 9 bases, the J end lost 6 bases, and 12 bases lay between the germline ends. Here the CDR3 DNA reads TGTGCCAGCGGAGGAAGCCCCGAGCAGTACTTC. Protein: CASGGSPEQYF.

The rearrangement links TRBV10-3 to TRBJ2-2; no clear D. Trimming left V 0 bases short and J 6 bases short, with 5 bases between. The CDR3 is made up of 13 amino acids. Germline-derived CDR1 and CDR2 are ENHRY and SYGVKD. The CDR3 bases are TGTGCCATCAGTGAGTCGGTGGCCGGGGAGCTGTTTTTT. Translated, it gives CAISESVAGELFF.

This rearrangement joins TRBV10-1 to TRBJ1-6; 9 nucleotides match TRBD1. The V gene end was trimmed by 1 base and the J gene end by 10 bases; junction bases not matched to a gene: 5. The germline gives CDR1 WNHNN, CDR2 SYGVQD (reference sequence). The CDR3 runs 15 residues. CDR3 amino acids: CASSEWRTGDSPLHF. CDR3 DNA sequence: TGCGCCAGCAGTGAGTGGAGGACAGGGGACTCACCCCTCCACTTT.

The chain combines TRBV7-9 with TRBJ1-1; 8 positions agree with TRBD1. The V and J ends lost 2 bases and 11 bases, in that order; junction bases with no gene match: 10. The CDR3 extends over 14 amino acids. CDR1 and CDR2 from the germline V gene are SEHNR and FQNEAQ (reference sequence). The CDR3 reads CASSLSPQGEMAFF. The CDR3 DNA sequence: TGTGCCAGCAGCTTAAGTCCACAGGGGGAGATGGCTTTCTTT.

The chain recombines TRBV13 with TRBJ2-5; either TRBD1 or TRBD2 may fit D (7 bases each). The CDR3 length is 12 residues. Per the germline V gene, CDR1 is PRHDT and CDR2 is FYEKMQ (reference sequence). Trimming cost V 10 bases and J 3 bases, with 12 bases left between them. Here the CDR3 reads CATQGGEETQYF. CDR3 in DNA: TGTGCCACCCAGGGGGGGGAAGAGACCCAGTACTTC.

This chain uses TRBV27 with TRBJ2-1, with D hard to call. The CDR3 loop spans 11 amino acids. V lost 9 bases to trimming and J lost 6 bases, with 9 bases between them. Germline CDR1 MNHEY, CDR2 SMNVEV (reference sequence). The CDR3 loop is CASGDLNEQFF. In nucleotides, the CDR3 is TGTGCCAGTGGAGACCTCAATGAGCAGTTCTTC.

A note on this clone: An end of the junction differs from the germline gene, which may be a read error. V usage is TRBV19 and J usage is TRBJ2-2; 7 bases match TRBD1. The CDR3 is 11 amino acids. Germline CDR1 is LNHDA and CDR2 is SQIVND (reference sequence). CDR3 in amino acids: CASSNPGGLFF. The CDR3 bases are TGTGCCAGTAGTAACCCAGGGGGGCTGTTTTTT.

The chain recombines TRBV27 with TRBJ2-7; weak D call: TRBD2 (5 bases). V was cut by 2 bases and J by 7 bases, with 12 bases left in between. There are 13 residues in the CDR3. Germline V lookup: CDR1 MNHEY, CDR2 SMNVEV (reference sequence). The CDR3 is CASSLNRLREQYF. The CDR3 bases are TGTGCCAGCAGTTTAAATCGACTAAGGGAGCAGTACTTC.